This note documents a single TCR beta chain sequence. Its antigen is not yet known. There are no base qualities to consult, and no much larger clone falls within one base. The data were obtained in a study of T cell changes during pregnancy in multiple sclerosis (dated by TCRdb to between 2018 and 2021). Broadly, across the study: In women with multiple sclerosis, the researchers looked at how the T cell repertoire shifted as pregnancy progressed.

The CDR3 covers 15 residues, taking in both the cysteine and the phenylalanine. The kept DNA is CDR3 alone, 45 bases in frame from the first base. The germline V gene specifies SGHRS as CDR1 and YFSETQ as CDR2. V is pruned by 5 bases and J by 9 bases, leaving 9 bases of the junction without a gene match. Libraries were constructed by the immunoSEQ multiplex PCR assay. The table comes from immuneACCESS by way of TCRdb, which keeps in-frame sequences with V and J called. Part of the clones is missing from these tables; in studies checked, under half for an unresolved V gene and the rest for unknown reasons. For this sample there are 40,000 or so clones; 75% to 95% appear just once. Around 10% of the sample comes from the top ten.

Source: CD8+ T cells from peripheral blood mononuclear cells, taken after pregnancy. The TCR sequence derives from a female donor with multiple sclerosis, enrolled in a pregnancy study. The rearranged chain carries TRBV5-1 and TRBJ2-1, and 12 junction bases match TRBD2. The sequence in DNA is TGCGCCAGCAGTTCGACTAGCGGGAGTCGGCGTGAGCAGTTCTTC. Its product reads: CASSSTSGSRREQFF.